A selection of T cell receptor beta chains follows, all from one sample in a study of T-cell reconstitution after alpha-beta-depleted transplantation in children. Each CDR3 protein is one row after TCRdb ran MiXCR on the PCR reads. Of roughly 48,000 distinct CDR3 sequences listed, 5% to 6.5% are singletons. This specimen consisted of PBMCs, mostly from graft donor cells, obtained 60 days after TCRalphabeta/CD19-depleted stem cell transplant. These receptor sequences come from a female patient aged 2-15 years who had a stem cell transplant for aplastic anemia, so the T cells may come from the graft donor. Both conserved end residues are part of each CDR3. The order of the fields is D gene, J gene, V gene, clone size, CDR3 DNA, CDR3 protein. The D gene is left open where the match is weak. The size field is filled for only some rows; it gives once, few, many or a size class.

.,TRBJ2-6,TRBV2,many,TGTGCCAGCAGTGTATTGAGGCAAGGCCTCGGTAAAGGGGCCAACGTCCTGACTTTC,CASSVLRQGLGKGANVLTF
.,TRBJ2-3,TRBV12-3/TRBV12-4,few,TGTGCCAGCAGTTCTGGACAGACCTCTAGCACAGATACGCAGTATTTT,CASSSGQTSSTDTQYF
.,TRBJ2-5,TRBV10-2,many,TGCGCCAGCAGTGAGCCTGCAGGGTATGTGGAGACCCAGTACTTC,CASSEPAGYVETQYF
TRBD2,TRBJ2-7,TRBV28,many,TGTGCCAGCGGGGTACTAGCGGGGAGCTCCTACGAGCAGTACTTC,CASGVLAGSSYEQYF
.,TRBJ2-2,TRBV11-2,few,TGTGCCAGCAGCTTAGTGAGGGACGGGGAGCTGTTTTTT,CASSLVRDGELFF
TRBD2,TRBJ2-2,TRBV5-6,.,TGTGCCAGGGGCCCCGACCGGGCGGTGGTCCTAGCGGGAGAAACCGGGGAGCTGTTTTTT,CARGPDRAVVLAGETGELFF
TRBD2,TRBJ2-5,TRBV5-5,many,TGTGCCAGCAGCTTCAGGGGGGTAGCGGGGGAAGAGACCCAGTACTTC,CASSFRGVAGEETQYF
.,TRBJ2-7,TRBV20-1,many,TGCAGTGCTCCGGGCGCCTACGAGCAGTACTTC,CSAPGAYEQYF
TRBD2,TRBJ2-7,TRBV20-1,many,TGCAGTGCGGTCCAATTAGCGGGCCGCTCCTACGAGCAGTACTTC,CSAVQLAGRSYEQYF
.,TRBJ2-1,TRBV5-1,many,TGCGCCAGCAGCTTGGGTCCAGCCAATGAGCAGTTCTTC,CASSLGPANEQFF
.,TRBJ2-2,TRBV27,many,TGTGCCAGCAGCCTTCTGTCGGGATCCACCGGGGAGCTGTTTTTT,CASSLLSGSTGELFF
.,TRBJ1-5,TRBV5-5,many,TGTGCCAGCAGCTTGGGGGGGTTAAGGGATCAGCCCCAGCATTTT,CASSLGGLRDQPQHF
.,TRBJ1-6,TRBV28,.,TGTGCCAGCAGTTTTATTAGGGCGAAACGGGGGTATAATTCACCCCTCCACTTT,CASSFIRAKRGYNSPLHF
.,TRBJ1-5,TRBV20-1,many,TGCAGTGCCCCCCCAGACAGCAATCAGCCCCAGCATTTT,CSAPPDSNQPQHF
TRBD1,TRBJ1-2,TRBV3-1,few,TGTGCCAGCAGCCAGGGACAGGTCAGCTTCTATGGCTACACCTTC,CASSQGQVSFYGYTF
TRBD2,TRBJ2-1,TRBV18,few,TGTGCCACCTTCGAATCTAGCGGGAGCAATGAGCAGTTCTTC,CATFESSGSNEQFF
.,TRBJ2-1,TRBV6-5,many,TGTGCCAGCAGTTACTCCTTCGGGAGAAGGGCCTACAATGAGCAGTTCTTC,CASSYSFGRRAYNEQFF
.,TRBJ1-5,TRBV20-1,few,TGCAGTGCTTCGCCAGGGACTCAGCCCCAGCATTTT,CSASPGTQPQHF
TRBD1,TRBJ2-7,TRBV4-2,many,TGTGCCAGCAGCCAAGACAGGGGGCGCTACGAGCAGTACTTC,CASSQDRGRYEQYF
.,TRBJ2-2,TRBV30,few,TGTGCCTGGAGGGGGGGCCTGGACCTCTCGTCCAGCTCGATGAACACCGGGGAGCTGTTTTTT,CAWRGGLDLSSSSMNTGELFF
.,TRBJ2-5,TRBV3-1,many,TGTGCCAGCAGCCTAGTGGAAGAGACCCAGTACTTC,CASSLVEETQYF
TRBD2,TRBJ2-3,TRBV5-1,many,TGCGCCAGCAGCCCGGGAGGGGGCACAGATACGCAGTATTTT,CASSPGGGTDTQYF
TRBD1,TRBJ2-5,TRBV5-6,many,TGTGCCAGCAGCTTAGACAGGGGGTACCCCTTCCAAGAGACCCAGTACTTC,CASSLDRGYPFQETQYF
.,TRBJ1-1,TRBV2,.,TGTGCCAGCAGTGAGAGGAGCCTAGGCAACACTGAAGCTTTCTTT,CASSERSLGNTEAFF
.,TRBJ2-1,TRBV20-1,many,TGCAGTGCTAGAGATCAGACTGTTGAGCAGTTCTTC,CSARDQTVEQFF
.,TRBJ1-2,TRBV7-9,many,TGTGCCAGCAGCTTAGCAACGGGGACATATGGTAGCTACACCTTC,CASSLATGTYGSYTF
TRBD2,TRBJ2-1,TRBV5-1,.,TGCGCCAGCAGCTTGGTTTTAGCGGGGAACAATGAGCAGTTCTTC,CASSLVLAGNNEQFF